What follows are 14 T cell receptor beta chains derived from one specimen sequenced in a study of T cells of healthy individuals. TCRdb reprocessed the 5' RACE reads via MiXCR and lists one record per CDR3 protein. The sample includes about 82,000 distinct CDR3 sequences, about 4.8% of them seen just once. The source is a female donor in good health.

This clonotype was seen repeatedly, ten times or more. This sequence joins TRBV7-6 and TRBJ2-7; 12 nucleotides line up with TRBD2. Per germline, CDR1 SGHVS and CDR2 FNYEAQ. The CDR3 runs 17 residues. Trimming took 5 bases from V and 3 from J; bases not matched to a gene: 11. CDR3 in DNA: TGTGCCAGCAGCCCACGATCCGGGACTAGCGGGCTCTACGAGCAGTACTTC. This sequence encodes CASSPRSGTSGLYEQYF. Together with reference TRBV7-6 and TRBJ2-7, the CDR3 gives the full variable domain: GAGVSQSPRYKVTKRGQDVALRCDPISGHVSLYWYRQALGQGPEFLTYFNYEAQQDKSGLPNDRFSAERPEGSISTLTIQRTEQRDSAMYRCASSPRSGTSGLYEQYFGPGTRLTVT.

This clonotype was found a few times. The gene calls are TRBV10-3 and TRBJ1-1; a weak D match, TRBD1 (6 bases). Trimming stripped 2 bases from V and 2 bases from J, with 9 bases between. The CDR3 spans 14 residues. Germline assignment: CDR1 ENHRY and CDR2 SYGVKD. CDR3 sequence: CAISERQANTEAFF. The CDR3 bases are TGTGCCATCAGTGAGAGACAGGCTAACACTGAAGCTTTCTTT.

The table lists this clonotype with many counts. The CDR3 DNA reads as TGTGCCAGCAGCTTGTGGAGGACAGTTCGCAATGAGCAGTTCTTC. Protein product: CASSLWRTVRNEQFF. J is TRBJ2-1 and V is TRBV5-5; weak D call: TRBD1 (6 bases). The CDR3 extends over 15 amino acids. CDR1 SGHKS and CDR2 YYEKEE come from the germline V gene (reference sequence). V lost 1 base and J 6 bases, leaving 14 bases between the germline ends.

In this sample, this clonotype turned up a few times. The V and J genes are TRBV5-8 and TRBJ2-4; no firm D call. This CDR3 contains 13 residues. Germline assignment: CDR1 SGHTS and CDR2 YDEGEE. V shed 0 bases and J shed 1 base, with 2 bases lying between them. The CDR3 DNA reads as TGTGCCAGCAGCTTGGGGGCCAAAAACATTCAGTACTTC. The encoded protein is CASSLGAKNIQYF.

Ten or more counts support this clonotype. The chain uses TRBV4-1 and TRBJ1-2, with a tentative D call TRBD1 (5 bases). The V and J ends lost 4 bases and 6 bases respectively, with 15 bases between them. Germline V gene data show CDR1 as MGHRA and CDR2 as YSYEKL. The CDR3 is made up of 14 amino acids. CDR3 coding DNA: TGCGCCAGCAGCCTACAGGTCCACTCAGATGGCTACACCTTC. Translating it yields CASSLQVHSDGYTF.

The chain carries TRBV19 and TRBJ1-2; no definite D call. Germline V gene data show CDR1 as LNHDA and CDR2 as SQIVND (reference sequence). V lost 7 bases to trimming and J lost 2 bases, with 23 bases between them. The CDR3 totals 17 residues. The CDR3 coding sequence is TGTGCCAGTATGGGAACTGGTCGGCAGGCATCGAACTATGGCTACACCTTC. It encodes CASMGTGRQASNYGYTF.

This clonotype was recorded at least ten times. V and J are TRBV3-1 and TRBJ1-5, with D unresolved. CDR1 is LGHDT and CDR2 is YNNKEL in the germline V gene (reference sequence). This CDR3 has 15 amino acids. Trimming took off 1 base at V and 1 base at J, with 8 bases between the two ends. CDR3 sequence (DNA): TGTGCCAGCAGCCAAGGAGTCAGCAGCAATCAGCCCCAGCATTTT. Translated, it gives CASSQGVSSNQPQHF.

This clonotype was counted at least ten times. J is TRBJ2-7 and V is TRBV18; 9 positions agree with TRBD2. The length of the CDR3 is 14 residues. Per the germline V gene, CDR1 is KGHSH and CDR2 is LQKENI. The V gene end was trimmed by 5 bases and the J gene end by 7 bases; junction bases not matched to a gene: 9. The CDR3 DNA sequence: TGTGCCAGCTCATTTGGGACTAGCTTCTTGGAGCAGTACTTC. This sequence encodes CASSFGTSFLEQYF.

This clonotype has a single count. A much larger clone lies a single base off, so this may be a read error. A read error is likely, as this CDR3 ends without the conserved phenylalanine or tryptophan. The chain employs TRBV7-2 and TRBJ2-3; 8 bases fit TRBD2. The junction had 5 bases not matched to a gene; V was cut back by 2 bases and J by 7 bases. The CDR3 runs 14 residues. Germline V CDR1 and CDR2: SGHTA, FQGNSA. The CDR3 DNA follows: TGTGCCAGCAGCTTAACGGGAGGGCCGAATACGCAGTATTAT. This translates into CASSLTGGPNTQYY.

The V and J genes are TRBV4-1 and TRBJ2-3; D is possibly TRBD2 (6 bases). V gave up 5 bases and J gave up 7 bases, with 10 bases separating them. The CDR3 covers 12 residues. Germline V gene data show CDR1 as MGHRA and CDR2 as YSYEKL. The CDR3 region is CASSGDSYTQYF. In nucleotides, the CDR3 is TGCGCCAGCAGCGGGGACTCTTATACGCAGTATTTT.

This clonotype has at least ten counts. The chain is built from TRBV10-3 and TRBJ2-1; D not resolved. V dropped 6 bases and J dropped 5 bases, with 5 bases sitting between them. The CDR3 spans 11 residues. Germline CDR1 and CDR2: ENHRY and SYGVKD. The CDR3 nucleotides are TGTGCCATCAGCTTAAACAATGAGCAGTTCTTC. It codes for CAISLNNEQFF.

The chain employs TRBV5-4 and TRBJ2-6, with a tentative D call TRBD1 (5 bases). V lost 5 bases and J 0 bases, leaving 9 bases between the germline ends. Germline values: CDR1 SGHNT, CDR2 YYREEE (reference sequence). CDR3 length: 15 residues. In nucleotides, the CDR3 is TGTGCCAGCAGGCCTAGGGGCTCTGGGGCCAACGTCCTGACTTTC. Translated: CASRPRGSGANVLTF.

This clonotype was seen at least ten times. At one end the junction does not follow the germline gene, possibly because of a read error. The chain has TRBV3-1 and TRBJ2-1, with D tentatively TRBD2 (5 bases). Germline CDR1 reads LGHDT; CDR2 reads YNNKEL (reference sequence). The CDR3 is 12 residues long. The CDR3 is CASSRTGEEQLF. The CDR3 region has the DNA TGTGCCAGCAGCCGGACTGGAGAAGAGCAGTTATTC.

This clonotype turned up a few times. The rearrangement uses TRBV6-2 or TRBV6-3 and TRBJ1-5; 10 bases agree with TRBD1. The CDR3 has 16 amino acids. Trimming took 1 base from V and 1 from J; bases not matched to a gene: 1. Germline V gene lookup returns CDR1 MNHEY and CDR2 SVGEGT. The chain's CDR3 is CASSYWGQGSNQPQHF. As DNA, the CDR3 is TGTGCCAGCAGTTACTGGGGACAGGGGAGCAATCAGCCCCAGCATTTT.